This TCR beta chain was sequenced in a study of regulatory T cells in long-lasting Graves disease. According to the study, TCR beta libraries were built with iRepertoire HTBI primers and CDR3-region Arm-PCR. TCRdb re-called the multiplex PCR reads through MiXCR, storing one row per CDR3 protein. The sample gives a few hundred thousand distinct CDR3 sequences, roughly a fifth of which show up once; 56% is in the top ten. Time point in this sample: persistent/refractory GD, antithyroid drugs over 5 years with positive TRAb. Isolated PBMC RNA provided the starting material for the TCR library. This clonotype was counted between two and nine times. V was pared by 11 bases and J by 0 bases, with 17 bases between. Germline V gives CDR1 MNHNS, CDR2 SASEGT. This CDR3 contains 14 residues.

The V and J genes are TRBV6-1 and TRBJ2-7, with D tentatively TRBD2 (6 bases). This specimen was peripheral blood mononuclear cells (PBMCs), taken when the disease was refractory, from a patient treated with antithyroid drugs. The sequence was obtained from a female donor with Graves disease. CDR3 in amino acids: CAVGGAYNSYEQYF. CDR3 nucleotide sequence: TGTGCCGTCGGCGGGGCGTACAACTCCTACGAGCAGTACTTC.